The 27 T cell receptor beta chains below were found in one sample sequenced in a study of a mutant IDH1 vaccine in newly diagnosed glioma (TCRdb year 2021). These TCRs are of unknown antigen specificity. The time point label on this specimen signifies: week 35, safety follow-up. Each vaccine dose was 300 ug of a 20-mer mutant IDH1 peptide in Montanide, given subcutaneously with topical imiquimod. Library prep was done by the immunoSEQ multiplex PCR assay. As stored in TCRdb, this immuneACCESS dataset retains in-frame rearrangements with V and J assigned. A fraction of the clones does not appear; measured against another copy, unresolved V genes explain less than half of the discrepancy, and the remainder lacks a known reason. The sample yields around 50,000 clones; approximately 80% were counted once. The top ten hold around 6.7% of the sample. The source was PBMCs, collected from a glioma patient whose treatment included an IDH1 peptide vaccine. These receptors were collected from a man in his forties with glioma.

The V call is TRBV4-2, the J call TRBJ2-3; 9 nucleotides agree with TRBD2. The CDR3 has 18 residues. Trimming cost V 2 bases and J 4 bases; bases outside gene matches: 13. Germline V lookup: CDR1 LGHNA, CDR2 YNFKEQ. The CDR3 sequence: CASSQRFGGGEPPDTQYF. The CDR3 DNA sequence: TGTGCCAGCAGCCAACGGTTCGGCGGGGGGGAACCCCCAGATACGCAGTATTTT.

This clone appeared once. V and J are TRBV29-1 and TRBJ1-2, with D possibly TRBD1 on 5 matching bases. V lost 7 bases to trimming and J lost 1 base, with 13 bases between them. This CDR3 comprises 13 residues. Germline CDR1 is SQVTM and CDR2 is ANQGSEA. Here the CDR3 reads CSAGDGFNYGYTF. As DNA, the CDR3 is TGCAGCGCCGGGGACGGATTTAACTATGGCTACACCTTC.

The chain has TRBV7-2 and TRBJ2-6, with D perhaps TRBD2 (5 bases). This CDR3 comprises 16 residues. CDR1 and CDR2 from the germline V gene are SGHTA and FQGNSA. The ends were cut back, 4 bases at V and 4 bases at J, with 14 bases in the middle. The DNA for the CDR3 is TGTGCCAGCAGCTCCCAAGCGGCTGGGGGGGCCAACGTCCTGACTTTC. Its protein product is CASSSQAAGGANVLTF.

This chain uses TRBV2 with TRBJ1-1, with a tentative D call TRBD1 (5 bases). Trimming shortened V by 6 bases and J by 1 base, and 15 bases separated the two germline ends. The CDR3 extends over 15 amino acids. The germline V gene encodes CDR1 SNHLY and CDR2 FYNNEI. CDR3 nucleotides: TGTGCCAGCAGGCTGGTGGACATCGGGAACACTGAAGCTTTCTTT. It yields the protein CASRLVDIGNTEAFF.

This clone was detected once. This rearrangement joins TRBV30 to TRBJ1-5; D is undetermined. Trimming cost V 1 base and J 3 bases, with 7 bases left between them. CDR1 GTSNPN and CDR2 SVGIG come from the germline V gene (reference sequence). The CDR3 contains 13 residues. CDR3 sequence: CAWSADHNQPQHF. The CDR3 DNA sequence: TGTGCCTGGAGTGCCGACCACAATCAGCCCCAGCATTTT.

The chain combines TRBV7-2 with TRBJ1-1; D unclear. CDR1 and CDR2 from the germline V gene are SGHTA and FQGNSA. V gave up 6 bases and J gave up 0 bases, with 8 bases separating them. The CDR3 covers 13 residues. The CDR3 spells CASSVALNTEAFF. Here the CDR3 DNA reads TGTGCCAGCAGTGTCGCACTGAACACTGAAGCTTTCTTT. Using reference TRBV7-2 and TRBJ1-1 for the parts outside the CDR3, the full variable domain is GAGVSQSPSNKVTEKGKDVELRCDPISGHTALYWYRQSLGQGLEFLIYFQGNSAPDKSGLPSDRFSAERTGGSVSTLTIQRTQQEDSAVYLCASSVALNTEAFFGQGTRLTVV.

The chain uses TRBV23-1 and TRBJ1-1; D is unclear. TRBV23-1 is marked as an open reading frame, function uncertain. V was trimmed by 2 bases and J by 11 bases, leaving 0 bases between them. The CDR3 is 8 residues long. The CDR3 nucleotides read TGCGCCAGCAGTCAAGCTTTCTTT. It encodes CASSQAFF.

The chain uses TRBV13 and TRBJ2-1, with 8 bases fitting TRBD2. CDR3 length equals 14 residues. With V trimmed by 8 bases and J by 6 bases, 9 bases remained unmatched. Per germline, CDR1 PRHDT and CDR2 FYEKMQ (reference sequence). CDR3 in amino acids: CASRISGAGNEQFF. CDR3 coding DNA: TGTGCCAGCCGAATTAGCGGGGCAGGCAATGAGCAGTTCTTC.

The rearrangement joins TRBV10-3 to TRBJ2-7; the D is unclear. The CDR3 contains 13 residues. The V and J ends lost 4 bases and 9 bases respectively, with 16 bases between them. In germline, CDR1 is ENHRY, CDR2 SYGVKD. CDR3 bases: TGTGCCATCAGTGCCCCACGAGAGGCAGCGCAGTACTTC. The encoded protein is CAISAPREAAQYF.

The chain couples TRBV5-1 to TRBJ2-7, with unresolved D. Per germline, CDR1 SGHRS and CDR2 YFSETQ. The CDR3 consists of 17 residues. V shed 2 bases and J shed 2 bases, with 20 bases lying between them. The CDR3 DNA reads TGCGCCAGCAGCTTCTTTACGAACTCGGAGTCCCCCTACGAGCAGTACTTC. It is translated as CASSFFTNSESPYEQYF.

V gene TRBV18 combines with J gene TRBJ1-1, with D unclear. CDR3 length equals 15 residues. CDR1 and CDR2 (germline): KGHSH, LQKENI. V lost 1 base to trimming and J lost 2 bases, with 11 bases between them. The CDR3 sequence: CASSPQSAENTEAFF. CDR3 DNA sequence: TGTGCCAGCTCACCACAGTCGGCGGAAAACACTGAAGCTTTCTTT.

V and J are TRBV23-1 and TRBJ2-3; possibly TRBD1 or TRBD2 for D (5 bases each). TRBV23-1 is an ORF for which the function is uncertain. V gave up 7 bases and J gave up 10 bases, with 12 bases separating them. CDR3 length: 11 residues. The CDR3 region is CASMTWGSQYF. The DNA of the CDR3 is TGCGCCAGCATGACTTGGGGGTCGCAGTATTTT.

V usage is TRBV27 and J usage is TRBJ2-3, with TRBD2 as a possible D gene (5 bases). The length of the CDR3 is 15 residues. CDR1 and CDR2 from the germline V gene are MNHEY and SMNVEV (reference sequence). Trimming removed 6 bases at V and 6 bases at J, with 19 bases between. The CDR3 protein is CASSVAGRELDTQYF. CDR3 coding DNA: TGTGCCAGCAGCGTAGCAGGACGGGAATTGGATACGCAGTATTTT.

This rearrangement joins TRBV5-1 to TRBJ1-6, with D possibly matching TRBD1 (5 bases). V was trimmed by 3 bases and J by 3 bases, leaving 10 bases between them. The CDR3 runs to 15 residues. In germline, CDR1 is SGHRS, CDR2 YFSETQ. Written as DNA, the CDR3 is TGCGCCAGCAGCTGGGACTACAGCTATAATTCACCCCTCCACTTT. It codes for CASSWDYSYNSPLHF.

V is TRBV5-1 and J is TRBJ2-5; 9 nucleotides agree with TRBD2. Trimming removed 0 bases from V and 1 base from J; junction bases left unmatched: 1. The CDR3 contains 15 residues. Germline-derived CDR1 and CDR2 are SGHRS and YFSETQ. The CDR3 here is CASSLERGAQETQYF. CDR3 bases: TGCGCCAGCAGCTTGGAGCGGGGGGCCCAAGAGACCCAGTACTTC.

There are a few counts of this clone. The chain carries TRBV29-1 and TRBJ1-1; D unclear. The CDR3 spans 12 residues. V was pared by 4 bases and J by 0 bases, with 6 bases between. CDR1 SQVTM and CDR2 ANQGSEA come from the germline V gene. The CDR3 is CSVGGMNTEAFF. CDR3 DNA sequence: TGCAGCGTTGGTGGGATGAACACTGAAGCTTTCTTT.

The chain is built from TRBV21-1 and TRBJ1-1. TRBV21-1 is a pseudogene segment. The CDR3 sequence is 15 residues long. The CDR3 reads CASSSRAKGNTEAFF. The CDR3 bases are TGTGCCAGCAGCAGCCGGGCGAAGGGAAACACTGAAGCTTTCTTT.

The chain recombines TRBV5-6 with TRBJ1-1; D gene ambiguous. Germline CDR1 is SGHDT and CDR2 is YYEEEE. Trimming cost V 0 bases and J 1 base, with 7 bases left between them. The CDR3 runs to 14 residues. CDR3 sequence (DNA): TGTGCCAGCAGCTTGGGTCAGTGGAACACTGAAGCTTTCTTT. Translated: CASSLGQWNTEAFF.

This chain uses TRBV2 with TRBJ2-1; 7 nucleotides align to TRBD2. Germline V gives CDR1 SNHLY, CDR2 FYNNEI. The CDR3 is 16 amino acids. Unmatched junction bases numbered 12, after V lost 7 bases and J lost 3 bases. The CDR3 region is CASNVLRGGGYNEQFF. The CDR3 nucleotides are TGTGCCAGCAACGTGCTACGAGGCGGGGGCTACAATGAGCAGTTCTTC.

In this sample, this clone turned up a few times. V is TRBV29-1 and J is TRBJ2-1; TRBD2 might be the D (6 bases). Germline V CDR1 and CDR2: SQVTM, ANQGSEA. CDR3 length: 14 amino acids. The V end was cut by 6 bases, the J end by 0 bases, with 12 bases between. CDR3 amino acids: CSVLRGTSYNEQFF. The CDR3 nucleotides read TGCAGCGTCCTACGGGGGACCTCCTACAATGAGCAGTTCTTC.

This chain links TRBV7-9 with TRBJ2-1; tentative D call: TRBD2 (6 bases). Germline V gives CDR1 SEHNR, CDR2 FQNEAQ (reference sequence). Deletions cut 4 bases from V and 7 bases from J, with 14 bases between. This CDR3 spans 14 amino acids. CDR3 protein: CASSSPLGGNEQFF. CDR3 nucleotide sequence: TGTGCCAGCAGCTCCCCTCTTGGGGGGAATGAGCAGTTCTTC.

The chain combines TRBV30 with TRBJ1-4, with 8 bases aligning to TRBD1. Germline loops: CDR1 GTSNPN, CDR2 SVGIG (reference sequence). The CDR3 has 15 amino acids. The V segment lost 0 bases and the J segment 5 bases; nucleotides outside the gene matches: 5. The CDR3, as DNA: TGTGCCTGGAGTGTACCAGGGGGCCAAAATGAAAAACTGTTTTTT. Protein: CAWSVPGGQNEKLFF.

This clone was observed a handful of times. The chain uses TRBV5-4 and TRBJ1-4; TRBD1 is a possible D gene (6 bases). V lost 4 bases and J lost 5, with 15 bases in between. Germline CDR1 is SGHNT and CDR2 is YYREEE (reference sequence). The CDR3 is made up of 15 amino acids. The CDR3 loop reads CASSNPQGRNEKLFF. For the CDR3, the DNA is TGTGCCAGCAGCAACCCACAGGGCCGAAATGAAAAACTGTTTTTT.

This chain uses TRBV4-2 with TRBJ2-5; 9 nucleotides agree with TRBD2. Germline loops: CDR1 LGHNA, CDR2 YNFKEQ. CDR3 length: 17 residues. The V segment lost 0 bases and the J segment 6 bases; nucleotides outside the gene matches: 11. The CDR3 reads CASSQEEGAGGGKTQYF. CDR3 in DNA: TGTGCCAGCAGCCAAGAAGAAGGAGCGGGGGGCGGGAAGACCCAGTACTTC.

The chain recombines TRBV6-5 with TRBJ1-2; the D gene is possibly TRBD1 (6 bases). The CDR3 covers 15 residues. V was shortened by 10 bases and J by 5 bases, with 23 bases between the two germline ends. Germline V lookup: CDR1 MNHEY, CDR2 SVGAGI. Here the CDR3 reads CATPPPPGHSYGYTF. For the CDR3, the DNA is TGTGCCACCCCCCCTCCCCCGGGACATTCATATGGCTACACCTTC.

The chain couples TRBV6-1 to TRBJ1-1; D uncertain. Germline V lookup: CDR1 MNHNS, CDR2 SASEGT. The CDR3 extends over 13 amino acids. With 1 base removed from V and 7 bases from J, the gap between germline ends came to 10 bases. The CDR3: CASSEGAQDEAFF. In nucleotides, the CDR3 is TGTGCCAGCAGTGAAGGAGCACAAGATGAAGCTTTCTTT.

The J gene is TRBJ2-7, the V gene TRBV7-2, with D tentatively TRBD1 (6 bases). This CDR3 contains 14 residues. The ends were cut back, 4 bases at V and 3 bases at J, with 13 bases in the middle. Germline assignment: CDR1 SGHTA and CDR2 FQGNSA. CDR3 bases: TGTGCCAGCAGCTCACAAGGGGGAATCTACGAGCAGTACTTC. This codes for CASSSQGGIYEQYF. Filled out from reference TRBV7-2 and TRBJ2-7, the complete variable domain reads GAGVSQSPSNKVTEKGKDVELRCDPISGHTALYWYRQSLGQGLEFLIYFQGNSAPDKSGLPSDRFSAERTGGSVSTLTIQRTQQEDSAVYLCASSSQGGIYEQYFGPGTRLTVT.